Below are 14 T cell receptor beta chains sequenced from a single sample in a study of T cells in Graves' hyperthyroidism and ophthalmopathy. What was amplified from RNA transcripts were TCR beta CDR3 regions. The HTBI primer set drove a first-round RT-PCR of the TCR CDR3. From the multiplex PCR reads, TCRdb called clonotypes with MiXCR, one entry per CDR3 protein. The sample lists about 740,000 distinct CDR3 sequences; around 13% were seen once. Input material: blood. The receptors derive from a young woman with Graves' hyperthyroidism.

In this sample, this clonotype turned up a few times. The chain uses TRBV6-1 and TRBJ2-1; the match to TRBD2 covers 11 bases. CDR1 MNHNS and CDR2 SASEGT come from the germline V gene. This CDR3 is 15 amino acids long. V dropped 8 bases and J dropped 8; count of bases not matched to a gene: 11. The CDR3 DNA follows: TGTGCCAGCTTTAGCGGGAGGGCCTCTGTCTATGAGCAGTTCTTC. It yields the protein CASFSGRASVYEQFF.

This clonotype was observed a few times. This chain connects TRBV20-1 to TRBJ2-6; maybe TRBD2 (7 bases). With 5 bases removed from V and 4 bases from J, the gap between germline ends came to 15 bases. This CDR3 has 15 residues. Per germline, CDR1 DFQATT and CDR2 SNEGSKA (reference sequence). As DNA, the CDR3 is TGCAGTGCTCTCGGACGGGGGGCCGGGGCCAACGTCCTGACTTTC. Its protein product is CSALGRGAGANVLTF.

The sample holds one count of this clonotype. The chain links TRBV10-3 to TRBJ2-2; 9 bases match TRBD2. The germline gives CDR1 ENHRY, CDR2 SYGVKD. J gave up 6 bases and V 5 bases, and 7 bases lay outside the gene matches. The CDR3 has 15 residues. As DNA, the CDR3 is TGTGCCATCAGTCGAGCGGGAGGAGAGGCCGGGGAGCTGTTTTTT. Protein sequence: CAISRAGGEAGELFF.

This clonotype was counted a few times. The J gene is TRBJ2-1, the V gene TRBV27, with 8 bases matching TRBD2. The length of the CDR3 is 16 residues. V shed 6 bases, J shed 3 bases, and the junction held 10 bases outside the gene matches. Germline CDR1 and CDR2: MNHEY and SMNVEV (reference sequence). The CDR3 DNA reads TGTGCCAGCAGAAACAAGAGAGCGGGAGTCTACAATGAGCAGTTCTTC. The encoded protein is CASRNKRAGVYNEQFF.

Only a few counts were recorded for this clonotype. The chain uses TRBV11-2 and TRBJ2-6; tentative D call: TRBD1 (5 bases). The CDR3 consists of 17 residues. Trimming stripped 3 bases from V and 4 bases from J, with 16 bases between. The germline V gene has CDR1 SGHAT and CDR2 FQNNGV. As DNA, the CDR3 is TGTGCCAGCAGCTTCCACTCCCAGGGATCCGGGGCCAACGTCCTGACTTTC. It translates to CASSFHSQGSGANVLTF.

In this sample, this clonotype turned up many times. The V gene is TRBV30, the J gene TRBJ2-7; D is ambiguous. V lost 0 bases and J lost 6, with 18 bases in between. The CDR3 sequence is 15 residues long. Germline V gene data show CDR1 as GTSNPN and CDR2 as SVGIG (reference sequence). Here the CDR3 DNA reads TGTGCCTGGAGTGTAATTGGATCCTCTGGAGCCGAGCAGTACTTC. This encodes CAWSVIGSSGAEQYF.

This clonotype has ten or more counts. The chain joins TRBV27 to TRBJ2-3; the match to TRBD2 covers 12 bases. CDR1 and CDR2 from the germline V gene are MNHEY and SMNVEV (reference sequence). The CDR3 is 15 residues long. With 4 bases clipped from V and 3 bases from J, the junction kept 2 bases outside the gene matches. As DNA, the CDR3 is TGTGCCAGCAGTTATACTAGCGGGAGGACAGATACGCAGTATTTT. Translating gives CASSYTSGRTDTQYF.

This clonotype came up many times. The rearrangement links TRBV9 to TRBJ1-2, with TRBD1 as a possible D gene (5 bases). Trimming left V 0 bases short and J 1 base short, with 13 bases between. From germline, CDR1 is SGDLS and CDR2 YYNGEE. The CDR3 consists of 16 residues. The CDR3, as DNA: TGTGCCAGCAGCGTAGCCCTTCAGGGCAGTAACTATGGCTACACCTTC. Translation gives CASSVALQGSNYGYTF.

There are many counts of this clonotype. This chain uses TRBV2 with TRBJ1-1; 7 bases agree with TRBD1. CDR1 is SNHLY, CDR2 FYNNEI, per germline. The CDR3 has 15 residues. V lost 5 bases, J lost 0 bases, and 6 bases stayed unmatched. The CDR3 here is CASSPGQTMNTEAFF. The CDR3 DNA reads TGTGCCAGCAGTCCGGGACAGACCATGAACACTGAAGCTTTCTTT.

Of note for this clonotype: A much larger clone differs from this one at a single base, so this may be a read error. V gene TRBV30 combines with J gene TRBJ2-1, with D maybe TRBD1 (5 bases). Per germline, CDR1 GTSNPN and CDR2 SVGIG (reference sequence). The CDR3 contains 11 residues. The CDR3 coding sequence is TGTGTGTTAGGGGATATCAATAAGCAGTTCTTC. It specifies CVLGDINKQFF. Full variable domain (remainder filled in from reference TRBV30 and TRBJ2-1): SQTIHQWPATLVQPVGSPLSLECTVEGTSNPNLYWYRQAAGRGLQLLFYSVGIGQISSEVPQNLSASRPQDRQFILSSKKLLLSDSGFYLCVLGDINKQFFGPGTRLTVL.

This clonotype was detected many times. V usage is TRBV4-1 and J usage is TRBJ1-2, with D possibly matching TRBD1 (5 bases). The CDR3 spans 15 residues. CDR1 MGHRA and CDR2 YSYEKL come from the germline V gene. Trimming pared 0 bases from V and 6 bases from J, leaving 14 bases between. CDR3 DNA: TGCGCCAGCAGCCAAGAAGGTTTTGCGGGGGATGGCTACACCTTC. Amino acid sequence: CASSQEGFAGDGYTF.

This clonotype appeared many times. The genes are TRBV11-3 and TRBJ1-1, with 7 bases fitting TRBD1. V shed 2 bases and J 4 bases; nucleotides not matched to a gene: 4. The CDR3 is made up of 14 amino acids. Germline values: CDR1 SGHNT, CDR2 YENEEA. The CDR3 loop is CASSLRDSSTEAFF. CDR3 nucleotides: TGTGCCAGCAGCTTAAGGGACAGTAGCACTGAAGCTTTCTTT.

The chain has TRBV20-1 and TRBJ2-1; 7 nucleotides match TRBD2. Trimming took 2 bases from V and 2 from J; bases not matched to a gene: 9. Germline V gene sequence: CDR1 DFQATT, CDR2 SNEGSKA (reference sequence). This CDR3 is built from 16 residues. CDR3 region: CSARRAGLSAYNEQFF. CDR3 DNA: TGCAGTGCTAGAAGGGCGGGACTATCCGCCTACAATGAGCAGTTCTTC.

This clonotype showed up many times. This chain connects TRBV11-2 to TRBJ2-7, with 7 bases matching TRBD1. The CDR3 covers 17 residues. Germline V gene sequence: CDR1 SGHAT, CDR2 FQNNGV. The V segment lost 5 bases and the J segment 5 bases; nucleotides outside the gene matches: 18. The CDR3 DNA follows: TGTGCCAGCAGCCGTGGACACCGGGACAGAAAATTCCACGAGCAGTACTTC. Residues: CASSRGHRDRKFHEQYF. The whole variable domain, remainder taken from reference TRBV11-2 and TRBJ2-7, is EAGVAQSPRYKIIEKRQSVAFWCNPISGHATLYWYQQILGQGPKLLIQFQNNGVVDDSQLPKDRFSAERLKGVDSTLKIQPAKLEDSAVYLCASSRGHRDRKFHEQYFGPGTRLTVT.